Below are 23 T cell receptor beta chains sequenced from a single sample in a study of PD-1 blockade in classical Hodgkin lymphoma. The sample's time point: newly diagnosed, previously untreated cHL patient sample. Magnetic negative selection was used to purify CD4+ T cells from thawed PBMCs. Only in-frame clones appear in the TCRdb table, and some are missing; sequencing was by immunoSEQ multiplex PCR. The sample shows 18,000 or so clones, about four fifths of them seen only once. The material sequenced was CD4+ T cells from blood. These receptors were taken from a human donor with classical Hodgkin lymphoma.

The V gene is TRBV7-6, the J gene TRBJ2-7, with D tentatively TRBD1 or TRBD2 (5 bases each). Trimming removed 0 bases at V and 3 bases at J, with 12 bases between. Per the germline V gene, CDR1 is SGHVS and CDR2 is FNYEAQ. The CDR3 loop spans 15 amino acids. CDR3: CASSLAGDGSYEQYF. CDR3 coding DNA: TGTGCCAGCAGCTTAGCGGGGGACGGAAGCTACGAGCAGTACTTC.

The chain links TRBV19 to TRBJ2-7; D is perhaps TRBD2 (6 bases). CDR3 length: 15 amino acids. The V gene's germline CDR1 is LNHDA and CDR2 SQIVND (reference sequence). Trimming stripped 3 bases from V and 0 bases from J, with 12 bases between. The CDR3 here is CASSMSGLTSYEQYF. CDR3 sequence (DNA): TGTGCCAGTAGTATGTCGGGACTGACCTCCTACGAGCAGTACTTC. Complete variable domain (other parts from reference TRBV19 and TRBJ2-7): DGGITQSPKYLFRKEGQNVTLSCEQNLNHDAMYWYRQDPGQGLRLIYYSQIVNDFQKGDIAEGYSVSREKKESFPLTVTSAQKNPTAFYLCASSMSGLTSYEQYFGPGTRLTVT.

V and J are TRBV2 and TRBJ1-5; TRBD1 is a possible D gene (5 bases). The CDR3 runs 15 residues. Germline assignment: CDR1 SNHLY and CDR2 FYNNEI. Trimming left V 4 bases short and J 2 bases short, with 12 bases between. The CDR3 DNA reads as TGTGCCAGCAGTGGTGGCAGGGCTGGCAATCAGCCCCAGCATTTT. Translated, it gives CASSGGRAGNQPQHF.

The gene calls are TRBV27 and TRBJ1-3; D is uncertain. This CDR3 has 14 amino acids. Germline CDR1 is MNHEY and CDR2 is SMNVEV (reference sequence). Trimming shortened V by 3 bases and J by 0 bases, and 6 bases separated the two germline ends. The CDR3 protein is CASSFWPSGNTIYF. CDR3 in DNA: TGTGCCAGCAGTTTTTGGCCCTCTGGAAACACCATATATTTT.

This clone was counted only a few times. This chain connects TRBV7-9 to TRBJ2-2; no definite D call. Germline lookup yields CDR1 SEHNR and CDR2 FQNEAQ (reference sequence). The CDR3 length is 16 residues. Deletions cut 1 base from V and 2 bases from J, with 11 bases between. The CDR3 nucleotides are TGTGCCAGCAGCTTAGGGGCCGGACCCAACACCGGGGAGCTGTTTTTT. Translating it yields CASSLGAGPNTGELFF.

V usage is TRBV28 and J usage is TRBJ2-1, with TRBD2 identical over 8 bases. This CDR3 region has 16 residues. Losses at the gene ends were 5 bases for V and 3 bases for J; bases not matched to a gene: 9. CDR1 is MDHEN, CDR2 SYDVKM, per germline. CDR3 protein: CASSPLSGSDYNEQFF. In DNA form, the CDR3 reads TGTGCCAGCAGTCCCCTGAGCGGGAGCGACTACAATGAGCAGTTCTTC. Supplemented by reference TRBV28 and TRBJ2-1, the full variable domain reads DVKVTQSSRYLVKRTGEKVFLECVQDMDHENMFWYRQDPGLGLRLIYFSYDVKMKEKGDIPEGYSVSREKKERFSLILESASTNQTSMYLCASSPLSGSDYNEQFFGPGTRLTVL.

The V call is TRBV28, the J call TRBJ2-3; 10 nucleotides line up with TRBD2. Germline loops: CDR1 MDHEN, CDR2 SYDVKM. The length of the CDR3 is 16 residues. V trimming: 2 bases; J trimming: 4 bases; junction bases outside the gene matches: 6. The chain's CDR3 is CASSLDFSGRSDTQYF. The CDR3 region has the DNA TGTGCCAGCAGTTTAGATTTTAGCGGGAGGTCAGATACGCAGTATTTT.

This chain connects TRBV18 to TRBJ1-1; 7 bases align to TRBD1. Trimming at V came to 4 bases and at J to 2 bases, leaving 4 bases not matched to a gene. Germline assignment: CDR1 KGHSH and CDR2 LQKENI. The CDR3 sequence is 14 residues long. CDR3 loop: CASSQGTVNTEAFF. CDR3 nucleotides: TGTGCCAGCTCACAAGGGACAGTTAACACTGAAGCTTTCTTT.

The chain recombines TRBV6-1 with TRBJ1-1; 7 nucleotides agree with TRBD1. The CDR3 length is 14 residues. The V segment lost 7 bases and the J segment 2 bases; nucleotides outside the gene matches: 7. CDR1 MNHNS and CDR2 SASEGT come from the germline V gene. The chain's CDR3 is CASTPGQANTEAFF. Here the CDR3 DNA reads TGTGCCAGCACCCCCGGACAGGCAAACACTGAAGCTTTCTTT.

The V gene is TRBV7-2, the J gene TRBJ2-3; the match to TRBD2 covers 7 bases. Germline values: CDR1 SGHTA, CDR2 FQGNSA. This CDR3 spans 13 amino acids. Trimming at V came to 3 bases and at J to 13 bases, leaving 10 bases not matched to a gene. The CDR3 loop is CASSLWGGRGEYF. In DNA form, the CDR3 reads TGTGCCAGCAGCTTGTGGGGCGGGAGAGGGGAGTATTTT.

The chain is built from TRBV19 and TRBJ2-1; TRBD2 matches 12 bases. Germline CDR1 and CDR2: LNHDA and SQIVND (reference sequence). The V segment lost 1 base and the J segment 1 base; nucleotides outside the gene matches: 5. The length of the CDR3 is 18 residues. CDR3 nucleotides: TGTGCCAGTAGTATAGGACTAGCGGGAGTGTCGTCCTACAATGAGCAGTTCTTC. It specifies CASSIGLAGVSSYNEQFF.

The chain carries TRBV21-1 and TRBJ2-7; whether TRBD2, the table's D call, matches the DNA was not checked. TRBV21-1 is recorded as a pseudogene. The CDR3 is 14 residues long. CDR3 DNA sequence: TGTGCCAGCAGCATTAACGGGACTACCTACGAGCAGTACTTC. This encodes CASSINGTTYEQYF.

In this sample, this clone turned up once. The chain couples TRBV15 to TRBJ2-7; 8 bases are shared with TRBD1. V dropped 4 bases and J dropped 3; count of bases not matched to a gene: 11. CDR3 size: 16 residues. The V gene's germline CDR1 is LNHNV and CDR2 YYDKDF (reference sequence). The CDR3 loop is CATSMLLQGEFYEQYF. The CDR3 DNA reads TGTGCCACCAGCATGCTACTACAGGGGGAATTCTACGAGCAGTACTTC.

This chain uses TRBV19 with TRBJ2-2, with 8 nucleotides matching TRBD1. The trim removed 5 bases at V and 2 bases at J, leaving 13 bases unmatched. The germline V gene encodes CDR1 LNHDA and CDR2 SQIVND (reference sequence). The CDR3 contains 18 residues. For the CDR3, the DNA is TGTGCCAGTAGTTTCACCGCTTACGGGACAGGCAACACCGGGGAGCTGTTTTTT. Amino acid sequence: CASSFTAYGTGNTGELFF.

This chain links TRBV4-2 with TRBJ2-7, with 7 bases that match TRBD2. In germline, CDR1 is LGHNA, CDR2 YNFKEQ. After removal of 0 bases from V and 2 bases from J, the junction contained 4 bases not matched to a gene. The CDR3 has 15 amino acids. The CDR3: CASSQEPGGTYEQYF. CDR3 coding DNA: TGTGCCAGCAGCCAAGAACCGGGAGGCACCTACGAGCAGTACTTC.

The chain carries TRBV5-1 and TRBJ1-1; 7 nucleotides align to TRBD1. CDR1 SGHRS and CDR2 YFSETQ come from the germline V gene. Trimming cost V 2 bases and J 1 base; bases outside gene matches: 2. This CDR3 spans 14 amino acids. CDR3 residues: CASSFWDRNTEAFF. The DNA of the CDR3 is TGCGCCAGCAGCTTTTGGGACAGGAACACTGAAGCTTTCTTT.

The genes are TRBV28 and TRBJ1-3; D remains unclear. Trimming removed 7 bases at V and 0 bases at J, with 7 bases between. This CDR3 is built from 13 residues. Per the germline V gene, CDR1 is MDHEN and CDR2 is SYDVKM. CDR3 region: CASKTASGNTIYF. In DNA, the CDR3 is TGTGCCAGCAAGACCGCCTCTGGAAACACCATATATTTT.

This chain uses TRBV28 with TRBJ1-5, with 10 bases identical to TRBD1. The length of the CDR3 is 23 residues. The germline V gene has CDR1 MDHEN and CDR2 SYDVKM. With 3 bases clipped from V and 0 bases from J, the junction kept 23 bases outside the gene matches. The DNA for the CDR3 is TGTGCCAGCAGTTTCCCGCGGGGACAGGGGCCAACAGAAGTTTTGTATAGCAATCAGCCCCAGCATTTT. Protein: CASSFPRGQGPTEVLYSNQPQHF.

This clone has just a few counts. The chain's CDR3 is CASSTSGRGADTQYF. As DNA, the CDR3 is TGTGCCAGTAGTACTAGCGGGAGAGGTGCAGATACGCAGTATTTT. The chain employs TRBV19 and TRBJ2-3; TRBD2 matches at 10 bases. The germline V gene has CDR1 LNHDA and CDR2 SQIVND (reference sequence). The V segment lost 4 bases and the J segment 4 bases; nucleotides outside the gene matches: 5. CDR3 length: 15 residues. The full variable domain, its missing parts supplied by reference TRBV19 and TRBJ2-3, is DGGITQSPKYLFRKEGQNVTLSCEQNLNHDAMYWYRQDPGQGLRLIYYSQIVNDFQKGDIAEGYSVSREKKESFPLTVTSAQKNPTAFYLCASSTSGRGADTQYFGPGTRLTVL.

The chain is built from TRBV2 and TRBJ1-1, with D tentatively TRBD1 (5 bases). The V and J ends lost 6 bases and 1 base respectively, with 12 bases between them. Germline assignment: CDR1 SNHLY and CDR2 FYNNEI. The CDR3 covers 14 residues. The CDR3 nucleotides read TGTGCCAGCAGGCAAGACAGAGCGAACACTGAAGCTTTCTTT. Protein: CASRQDRANTEAFF.

The V and J genes are TRBV7-3 and TRBJ2-1; perhaps TRBD2 as D (5 bases). The CDR3 loop spans 15 amino acids. V was pared by 4 bases and J by 6 bases, with 16 bases between. The V gene's germline CDR1 is SGHTA and CDR2 FQGTGA. The CDR3 DNA follows: TGTGCCAGCAGCTACGGGATTCTGGCGGGCAATGAGCAGTTCTTC. Encoded protein: CASSYGILAGNEQFF.

The chain links TRBV14 to TRBJ2-6, with D hard to call. Germline V CDR1 and CDR2: SGHDN, FVKESK. The V end lost 2 bases, the J end lost 4 bases, and 3 bases lay between the germline ends. The CDR3 runs 13 residues. CDR3 DNA sequence: TGTGCCAGCAGCCAACCCGGGGCCAACGTCCTGACTTTC. Translated: CASSQPGANVLTF.

In DNA, the CDR3 is TGTGCCAGCAGCTCGGGACTAGCGGGGAGCACAGATACGCAGTATTTT. Encoded protein: CASSSGLAGSTDTQYF. V gene TRBV11-2 combines with J gene TRBJ2-3, with TRBD2 identical over 13 bases. CDR1 SGHAT and CDR2 FQNNGV come from the germline V gene. The CDR3 loop spans 16 amino acids. V lost 4 bases and J lost 0; bases outside the gene matches: 1.